The 27 T cell receptor beta chains below all came from one sample that was sequenced in a study of monozygotic twins with inflammatory bowel disease. TCRdb processed the 5' RACE reads again and assigns one entry to each CDR3 protein, with no DNA. Found here are 400,000 to 500,000 distinct CDR3 sequences; the top ten clones hold 2% to 2.5%. The sample comprised blood. Every receptor here comes from a human donor with ulcerative colitis or Crohn's disease, or a healthy co-twin of an affected twin (not recorded which).

CDR3 sequence: CASSLGDRAQYF. V gene TRBV7-8 combines with J gene TRBJ2-5. The germline CDR1 and CDR2 sequences are SGHVS and FQNEAQ. The CDR3 has 12 amino acids. The full variable domain, with the rest looked up from reference TRBV7-8 and TRBJ2-5, is GAGVSQSPRYKVAKRGQDVALRCDPISGHVSLFWYQQALGQGPEFLTYFQNEAQLDKSGLPSDRFFAERPEGSVSTLKIQRTQQEDSAVYLCASSLGDRAQYFGPGTRLLVL.

The V and J genes are TRBV3-1 and TRBJ2-7; TCRdb picks TRBD1, but there is no DNA to check that call. Per the germline V gene, CDR1 is LGHDT and CDR2 is YNNKEL (reference sequence). This CDR3 has 18 residues. CDR3 amino acids: CASSQGPGPGTRYYEQYF.

The chain uses TRBV5-1 and TRBJ1-1; the D call of TRBD1 rests on TCRdb alone, since no DNA is present to check it. CDR1 is SGHRS, CDR2 YFSETQ, per germline. The CDR3 consists of 16 residues. CDR3 region: CASTTTGTGVGTEAFF.

The genes are TRBV5-4 and TRBJ1-2; TCRdb selects TRBD1, and the lack of DNA leaves this call unchecked. CDR1 and CDR2 (germline): SGHNT, YYREEE (reference sequence). The CDR3 spans 15 residues. CDR3 in amino acids: CASSAGTGPEYGYTF.

The chain employs TRBV5-4 and TRBJ2-7; TCRdb's D call of TRBD1 is untestable without DNA. CDR1 is SGHNT and CDR2 is YYREEE in the germline V gene (reference sequence). This CDR3 is 15 amino acids long. The chain's CDR3 is CASSLLTGGAEEQYF.

The chain joins TRBV6-1 to TRBJ2-7. Per germline, CDR1 MNHNS and CDR2 SASEGT. This CDR3 contains 15 residues. CDR3 in amino acids: CASSEVTASSYEQYF.

The gene calls are TRBV10-3 and TRBJ2-2; the TRBD2 assignment by TCRdb is unverifiable without DNA. Germline CDR1 reads ENHRY; CDR2 reads SYGVKD. The CDR3 has 15 amino acids. This CDR3 is CAISGLSGEAGELFF.

The chain joins TRBV4-1 to TRBJ2-7; TCRdb lists TRBD1, though no DNA is available to test this call. Germline CDR1 and CDR2: MGHRA and YSYEKL. This CDR3 is built from 16 residues. The CDR3 is CASSRFPGGFGNEQYF.

The chain recombines TRBV6-2 or TRBV6-3 with TRBJ2-7. Per germline, CDR1 MNHEY and CDR2 SVGEGT. The CDR3 sequence is 11 residues long. CDR3 region: CASSRLYEQYF.

This chain connects TRBV5-1 to TRBJ2-5; the TRBD1 assignment by TCRdb is unverifiable without DNA. Germline lookup yields CDR1 SGHRS and CDR2 YFSETQ. This CDR3 spans 14 amino acids. The CDR3 sequence is CASSFLGEQETQYF.

This chain joins TRBV5-4 and TRBJ2-3. Germline loops: CDR1 SGHNT, CDR2 YYREEE (reference sequence). This CDR3 region has 17 residues. The CDR3: CASSLVGRSASTDTQYF.

This rearrangement joins TRBV20-1 to TRBJ2-1; checking the TCRdb D call of TRBD1 is not possible without DNA. The V gene's germline CDR1 is DFQATT and CDR2 SNEGSKA (reference sequence). This CDR3 has 11 residues. This chain's CDR3 is CSAYGGDEQFF.

The chain couples TRBV2 to TRBJ1-1; TCRdb indicates TRBD1, and absent DNA this call remains unverified. This CDR3 spans 14 amino acids. Germline V gives CDR1 SNHLY, CDR2 FYNNEI. The CDR3 here is CASGEDRAPTEAFF.

This chain joins TRBV7-7 and TRBJ1-1. CDR1 and CDR2 from the germline V gene are SSHAT and FNYEAQ (reference sequence). The CDR3 length is 13 residues. CDR3 loop: CASSLSSDTEAFF.

The chain's CDR3 is CASSPQAGQRGNEQFF. The rearrangement uses TRBV5-1 and TRBJ2-1; absent DNA, TCRdb's TRBD1 call cannot be checked. The germline gives CDR1 SGHRS, CDR2 YFSETQ. The CDR3 loop spans 16 amino acids.

V gene TRBV7-9 combines with J gene TRBJ2-2; TCRdb returns TRBD2, unconfirmable since there is no DNA. This CDR3 region has 13 residues. Germline V lookup: CDR1 SEHNR, CDR2 FQNEAQ (reference sequence). Here the CDR3 reads CASSSTGGWELFF.

CDR3 region: CASSLAVNTEAFF. V gene TRBV5-1 combines with J gene TRBJ1-1. CDR1 and CDR2 from the germline V gene are SGHRS and YFSETQ. The CDR3 runs to 13 residues.

The V call is TRBV5-1, the J call TRBJ1-1; TCRdb's assignment of TRBD1 cannot be checked, as there is no DNA. The germline V gene encodes CDR1 SGHRS and CDR2 YFSETQ. The CDR3 length is 16 residues. This chain's CDR3 is CASSAGLLGVNTEAFF.

The chain joins TRBV7-8 to TRBJ2-7; TCRdb's assignment of TRBD1 cannot be checked, as there is no DNA. Germline values: CDR1 SGHVS, CDR2 FQNEAQ. This CDR3 is 17 amino acids long. This CDR3 is CASSSRGRTESSYEQYF.

The chain carries TRBV28 and TRBJ2-5; absent DNA, TCRdb's TRBD1 call cannot be checked. This CDR3 is built from 14 residues. Per the germline V gene, CDR1 is MDHEN and CDR2 is SYDVKM. The CDR3 sequence is CASSPGTIQETQYF.

The chain joins TRBV5-5 to TRBJ2-7. The germline V gene encodes CDR1 SGHKS and CDR2 YYEKEE (reference sequence). CDR3 length equals 17 residues. The CDR3 reads CASSLVASVISSYEQYF.

The chain uses TRBV7-7 and TRBJ1-1. The germline gives CDR1 SSHAT, CDR2 FNYEAQ (reference sequence). CDR3 length: 14 residues. The CDR3 sequence is CASSPAGVYTEAFF. Filled out from reference TRBV7-7 and TRBJ1-1, the complete variable domain reads GAGVSQSPRYKVTKRGQDVTLRCDPISSHATLYWYQQALGQGPEFLTYFNYEAQPDKSGLPSDRFSAERPEGSISTLTIQRTEQRDSAMYRCASSPAGVYTEAFFGQGTRLTVV.

This sequence joins TRBV7-3 and TRBJ1-1. The germline V gene has CDR1 SGHTA and CDR2 FQGTGA. The CDR3 runs 19 residues. The CDR3 protein is CASSLSPPGRGGWSTEAFF.

The V call is TRBV4-1, the J call TRBJ2-3; with no DNA, the TCRdb D assignment of TRBD1 cannot be verified. This CDR3 is built from 17 residues. Germline values: CDR1 MGHRA, CDR2 YSYEKL. CDR3 region: CASYGGREFGSVDTQYF.

V gene TRBV24-1 combines with J gene TRBJ1-5; without DNA, the TCRdb call of TRBD1 cannot be checked. This CDR3 has 14 residues. Looked up from germline, CDR1 is KGHDR and CDR2 is SFDVKD. CDR3 protein: CATAGSHSNQPQHF.

CDR3 sequence: CASSRGQEDGYTF. The chain couples TRBV5-4 to TRBJ1-2; TCRdb's D call, TRBD1, is unchecked because there is no DNA. Germline CDR1 and CDR2: SGHNT and YYREEE (reference sequence). The CDR3 has 13 amino acids. The full variable domain, its missing parts supplied by reference TRBV5-4 and TRBJ1-2, is ETGVTQSPTHLIKTRGQQVTLRCSSQSGHNTVSWYQQALGQGPQFIFQYYREEENGRGNFPPRFSGLQFPNYSSELNVNALELDDSALYLCASSRGQEDGYTFGSGTRLTVV.

The chain employs TRBV5-1 and TRBJ1-2; TCRdb reports TRBD1, a call that lacks DNA to check it against. Germline V lookup: CDR1 SGHRS, CDR2 YFSETQ. The CDR3 covers 15 residues. The chain's CDR3 is CASSLRNGQGSGYTF.